A single sample is the source of the 27 T cell receptor beta chains below, sequenced in a study of blood T cell repertoires in COVID-19. Profiling relied on immunoSEQ multiplex PCR, and the TCRdb table lists in-frame clones only, not all of them. The profile shows almost 55,000 clones, 85% to 90% of them singletons. Sequences were obtained from peripheral blood. All receptors come from a human donor in a cohort sampled during active COVID-19.

The rearrangement links TRBV10-3 to TRBJ1-1, with TRBD1 matching over 10 bases. Germline V gene data show CDR1 as ENHRY and CDR2 as SYGVKD. This CDR3 region has 14 residues. V dropped 6 bases and J dropped 0; count of bases not matched to a gene: 1. The CDR3 DNA sequence: TGTGCCATCAGGGGACAGGGGCTGAACACTGAAGCTTTCTTT. The encoded protein is CAIRGQGLNTEAFF.

This clone showed up just a few times. This chain connects TRBV7-9 to TRBJ1-2; perhaps TRBD1 as D (5 bases). V was pared by 5 bases and J by 4 bases, with 14 bases between. The CDR3 spans 14 residues. The germline V gene has CDR1 SEHNR and CDR2 FQNEAQ (reference sequence). The CDR3 nucleotides read TGTGCCAGCAGCCTTGATGGGGCGGTCTATGGCTACACCTTC. Translating gives CASSLDGAVYGYTF.

This chain joins TRBV5-5 and TRBJ2-7, with 11 bases aligning to TRBD2. J was trimmed by 7 bases and V by 6 bases; bases with no gene match: 6. The germline V gene has CDR1 SGHKS and CDR2 YYEKEE (reference sequence). The CDR3 is 13 amino acids. The DNA for the CDR3 is TGTGCCAGCACCCTAGCGGGAGGCGGAGAGCAGTACTTC. Translated, it gives CASTLAGGGEQYF.

The chain joins TRBV7-8 to TRBJ2-1; 9 bases fit TRBD1. CDR1 is SGHVS, CDR2 FQNEAQ, per germline. This CDR3 has 13 amino acids. V gave up 7 bases and J gave up 4 bases; unmatched junction bases: 2. DNA of the CDR3: TGTGCCAGCAAAGGACAGGGGTACAATGAGCAGTTCTTC. It encodes CASKGQGYNEQFF.

This clone was detected a few times. V gene TRBV7-9 combines with J gene TRBJ2-7; D is possibly TRBD2 (5 bases). V was pared by 2 bases and J by 3 bases, with 8 bases between. Germline lookup yields CDR1 SEHNR and CDR2 FQNEAQ (reference sequence). CDR3 length: 13 amino acids. In nucleotides, the CDR3 is TGTGCCAGCAGCTTAACCGGGGTCTACGAGCAGTACTTC. It codes for CASSLTGVYEQYF.

This chain joins TRBV13 and TRBJ1-5, with TRBD1 as a possible D gene (5 bases). The CDR3 has 16 amino acids. With 7 bases removed from V and 4 bases from J, the gap between germline ends came to 20 bases. CDR1 is PRHDT and CDR2 is FYEKMQ in the germline V gene (reference sequence). The CDR3 is CASTWPRGAENQPQHF. CDR3 nucleotides: TGTGCCAGCACCTGGCCCCGCGGGGCCGAAAATCAGCCCCAGCATTTT.

In this sample, this clone turned up once. The chain is built from TRBV5-6 and TRBJ2-7; the match to TRBD1 covers 10 bases. Germline loops: CDR1 SGHDT, CDR2 YYEEEE. V gave up 1 base and J gave up 7 bases; unmatched junction bases: 11. The CDR3 runs 16 residues. The CDR3 DNA reads as TGTGCCAGCAGCTTGAAGTGGGACAGGGGTGCGTGGGAGCAGTACTTC. It is translated as CASSLKWDRGAWEQYF.

CDR3 nucleotides: TGTGCCAGCGGAAGGACTAGCGGGGCCTACAATGAGCAGTTCTTC. As protein: CASGRTSGAYNEQFF. The chain is built from TRBV2 and TRBJ2-1; 12 bases fit TRBD2. This CDR3 comprises 15 residues. Trimming took 8 bases from V and 2 from J; bases not matched to a gene: 4. CDR1 and CDR2 (germline): SNHLY, FYNNEI.

The rearrangement uses TRBV19 and TRBJ2-3; 8 bases line up with TRBD1. The junction had 23 bases not matched to a gene; V was cut back by 5 bases and J by 1 base. CDR1 is LNHDA, CDR2 SQIVND, per germline (reference sequence). This CDR3 is built from 21 residues. The DNA for the CDR3 is TGTGCCAGTAGTCGAACTAAAGGCTTCTGGACAGGGTCAAGAGGCACAGATACGCAGTATTTT. This codes for CASSRTKGFWTGSRGTDTQYF.

The chain joins TRBV2 to TRBJ1-6; TRBD1 aligns across 8 bases. CDR3 length: 14 amino acids. The germline gives CDR1 SNHLY, CDR2 FYNNEI. With V trimmed by 3 bases and J by 7 bases, 2 bases remained unmatched. The CDR3 DNA sequence: TGTGCCAGCAGTGAGACAGGGGTGAATTCACCCCTCCACTTT. Translation gives CASSETGVNSPLHF. Using reference TRBV2 and TRBJ1-6 for the parts outside the CDR3, the full variable domain is EPEVTQTPSHQVTQMGQEVILRCVPISNHLYFYWYRQILGQKVEFLVSFYNNEISEKSEIFDDQFSVERPDGSNFTLKIRSTKLEDSAMYFCASSETGVNSPLHFGNGTRLTVT.

The chain combines TRBV4-1 with TRBJ2-3; perhaps TRBD1 as D (6 bases). Looked up from germline, CDR1 is MGHRA and CDR2 is YSYEKL. Trimming removed 5 bases from V and 0 bases from J, with 12 bases in between. The CDR3 extends over 15 amino acids. CDR3 sequence reads: CASSSGRGSTDTQYF. The CDR3 region has the DNA TGCGCCAGCAGCTCGGGCAGGGGAAGCACAGATACGCAGTATTTT.

This chain connects TRBV5-6 to TRBJ2-7, with 7 bases fitting TRBD1. Trimming cost V 0 bases and J 9 bases; bases outside gene matches: 24. CDR3 length: 19 amino acids. Germline V gene data show CDR1 as SGHDT and CDR2 as YYEEEE. This CDR3 is CASSLADEAYRGPRNRQYF. In DNA form, the CDR3 reads TGTGCCAGCAGCTTGGCGGATGAGGCCTACAGGGGCCCTAGGAATAGGCAGTACTTC.

The CDR3 sequence is CASSYYPSGSPYEQYF. For the CDR3, the DNA is TGTGCCAGCAGTTACTACCCTAGCGGGAGCCCCTACGAGCAGTACTTC. The V and J genes are TRBV6-5 and TRBJ2-7; 10 nucleotides align to TRBD2. V lost 1 base to trimming and J lost 2 bases; unmatched junction nucleotides: 5. CDR1 is MNHEY and CDR2 is SVGAGI in the germline V gene. The CDR3 runs 16 residues.

The gene calls are TRBV6-5 and TRBJ2-7; 7 nucleotides match TRBD1. Trimming cost V 8 bases and J 2 bases; bases outside gene matches: 3. Germline CDR1 is MNHEY and CDR2 is SVGAGI. The CDR3 totals 12 residues. CDR3 sequence (DNA): TGTGCCAGCTACAGGGGAACCTACGAGCAGTACTTC. It yields the protein CASYRGTYEQYF.

The chain links TRBV5-1 to TRBJ2-3, with 8 nucleotides matching TRBD2. V shed 0 bases, J shed 4 bases, and the junction held 7 bases outside the gene matches. The CDR3 runs 16 residues. Germline V lookup: CDR1 SGHRS, CDR2 YFSETQ. The CDR3 sequence: CASSLGVSGISDTQYF. CDR3 DNA: TGCGCCAGCAGCTTGGGAGTTAGCGGGATCTCAGATACGCAGTATTTT.

The chain has TRBV18 and TRBJ1-6; maybe TRBD1 (6 bases). The CDR3 runs to 15 residues. Germline V gene lookup returns CDR1 KGHSH and CDR2 LQKENI. The ends were cut back, 3 bases at V and 10 bases at J, with 16 bases in the middle. CDR3 in amino acids: CASSPTGQRGSPLHF. In DNA, the CDR3 is TGTGCCAGCTCACCGACAGGACAGCGGGGGTCACCCCTCCACTTT.

This clone was observed a few times. The chain is built from TRBV10-3 and TRBJ1-2; 7 positions agree with TRBD1. V gave up 0 bases and J gave up 2 bases; unmatched junction bases: 9. This CDR3 is 17 amino acids long. Looked up from germline, CDR1 is ENHRY and CDR2 is SYGVKD. This chain's CDR3 is CAISESTFEGANYGYTF. For the CDR3, the DNA is TGTGCCATCAGTGAGTCAACTTTCGAGGGGGCAAACTATGGCTACACCTTC.

This clone was found a few times. The chain employs TRBV6-5 and TRBJ2-2; D is perhaps TRBD2 (5 bases). Trimming shortened V by 6 bases and J by 6 bases, and 14 bases separated the two germline ends. This CDR3 is 14 amino acids long. The germline V gene has CDR1 MNHEY and CDR2 SVGAGI. The CDR3 spells CASSNTGSPGELFF. CDR3 nucleotides: TGTGCCAGCAGCAATACGGGGTCCCCCGGGGAGCTGTTTTTT.

The chain has TRBV2 and TRBJ1-4, with D maybe TRBD1 (6 bases). Trimming left V 4 bases short and J 12 bases short, with 21 bases between. The CDR3 loop spans 15 amino acids. The germline gives CDR1 SNHLY, CDR2 FYNNEI. This CDR3 is CASSGPGGGGAQLFF. The CDR3 DNA reads TGTGCCAGCAGTGGACCCGGGGGCGGGGGCGCACAACTGTTTTTT.

The chain has TRBV3-1 (or the pseudogene TRBV3-2) and TRBJ2-3; D is unclear. V was trimmed by 1 base and J by 4 bases, leaving 6 bases between them. Germline-derived CDR1 and CDR2 are LGHDT and YNNKEL (reference sequence). The CDR3 loop spans 13 amino acids. For the CDR3, the DNA is TGTGCCAGCAGCCAAGGGAGCTCAGATACGCAGTATTTT. Protein: CASSQGSSDTQYF.

V usage is TRBV18 and J usage is TRBJ2-1; no clear D. The ends were cut back, 0 bases at V and 0 bases at J, with 9 bases in the middle. Germline assignment: CDR1 KGHSH and CDR2 LQKENI. The CDR3 length is 16 residues. This chain's CDR3 is CASSPPALSSYNEQFF. CDR3 bases: TGTGCCAGCTCACCACCCGCCTTGAGCTCCTACAATGAGCAGTTCTTC.

This chain uses TRBV5-1 with TRBJ2-3; TRBD1 matches at 9 bases. V lost 4 bases, J lost 5 bases, and 8 bases stayed unmatched. The CDR3 is 15 residues long. Germline V lookup: CDR1 SGHRS, CDR2 YFSETQ. The CDR3 sequence: CASSAGTGRIDTQYF. In nucleotides, the CDR3 is TGCGCCAGCAGCGCCGGGACAGGGCGTATAGATACGCAGTATTTT.

The V gene is TRBV3-1 (or the pseudogene TRBV3-2), the J gene TRBJ2-2; 7 bases match TRBD2. Germline loops: CDR1 LGHDT, CDR2 YNNKEL (reference sequence). The CDR3 runs to 18 residues. J was trimmed by 0 bases and V by 0 bases; bases with no gene match: 7. The DNA for the CDR3 is TGTGCCAGCAGCCAAGAAGGGTGGCGGGGGACGAACACCGGGGAGCTGTTTTTT. It translates to CASSQEGWRGTNTGELFF.

The rearrangement uses TRBV20-1 and TRBJ1-3; the D is unclear. The CDR3 has 11 amino acids. The V end was cut by 0 bases, the J end by 7 bases, with 4 bases between. Germline V gives CDR1 DFQATT, CDR2 SNEGSKA (reference sequence). The DNA of the CDR3 is TGCAGTGCTAGAGATCCGAACACCATATATTTT. Translated: CSARDPNTIYF.

The V call is TRBV28, the J call TRBJ1-1; D perhaps matches TRBD1 (5 bases). V gave up 7 bases and J gave up 1 base, with 13 bases separating them. Germline V gene lookup returns CDR1 MDHEN and CDR2 SYDVKM. This CDR3 comprises 14 residues. The CDR3 protein is CASTATAKNTEAFF. CDR3 DNA sequence: TGTGCCAGCACCGCGACAGCCAAGAACACTGAAGCTTTCTTT. The whole variable domain, remainder taken from reference TRBV28 and TRBJ1-1, is DVKVTQSSRYLVKRTGEKVFLECVQDMDHENMFWYRQDPGLGLRLIYFSYDVKMKEKGDIPEGYSVSREKKERFSLILESASTNQTSMYLCASTATAKNTEAFFGQGTRLTVV.

V is TRBV2 and J is TRBJ2-1; 9 bases agree with TRBD1. Germline V gene lookup returns CDR1 SNHLY and CDR2 FYNNEI. The J segment lost 4 bases and the V segment lost 3 bases, leaving 4 bases of the junction unmatched. This CDR3 is 15 amino acids long. CDR3 in DNA: TGTGCCAGCAGTGACTGGGGACAGGGTTACAATGAGCAGTTCTTC. It codes for CASSDWGQGYNEQFF. The variable domain in full, completed from reference TRBV2 and TRBJ2-1, reads EPEVTQTPSHQVTQMGQEVILRCVPISNHLYFYWYRQILGQKVEFLVSFYNNEISEKSEIFDDQFSVERPDGSNFTLKIRSTKLEDSAMYFCASSDWGQGYNEQFFGPGTRLTVL.

The genes are TRBV2 and TRBJ1-4, with D perhaps matching TRBD1 (6 bases). Trimming removed 6 bases from V and 2 bases from J, with 10 bases in between. The CDR3 is made up of 14 amino acids. Germline V lookup: CDR1 SNHLY, CDR2 FYNNEI. The CDR3 sequence is CASSLQGTNEKLFF. The CDR3 DNA reads TGTGCCAGCAGCCTTCAGGGGACTAATGAAAAACTGTTTTTT.